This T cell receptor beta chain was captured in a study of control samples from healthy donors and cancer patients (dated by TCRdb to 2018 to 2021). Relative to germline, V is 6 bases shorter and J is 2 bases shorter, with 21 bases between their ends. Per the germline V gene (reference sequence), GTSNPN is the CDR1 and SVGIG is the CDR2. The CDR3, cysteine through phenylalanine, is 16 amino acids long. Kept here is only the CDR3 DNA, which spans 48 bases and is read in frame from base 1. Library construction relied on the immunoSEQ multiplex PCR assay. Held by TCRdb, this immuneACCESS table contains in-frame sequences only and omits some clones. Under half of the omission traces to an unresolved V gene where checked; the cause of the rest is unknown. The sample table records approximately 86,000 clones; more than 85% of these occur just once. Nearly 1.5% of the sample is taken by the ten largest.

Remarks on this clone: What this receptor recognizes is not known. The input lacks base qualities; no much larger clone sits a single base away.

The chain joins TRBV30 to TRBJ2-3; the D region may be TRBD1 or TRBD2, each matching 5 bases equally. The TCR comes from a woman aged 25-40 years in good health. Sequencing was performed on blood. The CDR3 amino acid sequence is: CACGTDFWGFTDTQYF. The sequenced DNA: TGTGCCTGCGGAACCGACTTTTGGGGGTTCACAGATACGCAGTATTTT.